A selection of T cell receptor beta chains follows, all from one sample in a study of T cell repertoires in cytomegalovirus infection. One entry per CDR3 protein results from TCRdb running MiXCR on the reads. In the table there are hundreds of thousands of distinct CDR3 sequences, around a third of which are singletons. For these receptors, no antigen is known. Sample: cultured PBMCs, taken from culture after CMV antigen stimulation. These receptor sequences come from a human donor in good health (CMV status not recorded). Some clones in this sample may be carry-over from other donors' samples. Each CDR3 is given with its conserved first and last residue. Fields, in order: J gene, V gene, D gene, clone size, CDR3 protein, CDR3 DNA. D genes are given only for firm matches. Some rows have no size entry. The others give once, few or many, or a class for an expanded clone.

J gene: TRBJ2-7; V gene: TRBV24-1; D gene: -; clone size: -; CDR3 protein: CATSDAGQDEQYF; CDR3 DNA: TGTGCCACCAGTGATGCGGGACAAGACGAGCAGTACTTC
J gene: TRBJ1-3; V gene: TRBV5-1; D gene: -; clone size: few; CDR3 protein: CASSPGPTTNTIYF; CDR3 DNA: TGCGCCAGCTCGCCGGGACCGACCACCAACACCATATATTTT
J gene: TRBJ1-4; V gene: TRBV7-9; D gene: -; clone size: -; CDR3 protein: CASSRSVAEKLFF; CDR3 DNA: TGTGCCAGCAGCCGTTCGGTGGCGGAAAAACTGTTTTTT
J gene: TRBJ2-3; V gene: TRBV14; D gene: -; clone size: -; CDR3 protein: CASSQLNTDTQYF; CDR3 DNA: TGTGCCAGCAGCCAATTGAACACAGATACGCAGTATTTT
J gene: TRBJ1-5; V gene: TRBV2; D gene: -; clone size: -; CDR3 protein: CASSEATYNQPQHF; CDR3 DNA: TGTGCCAGCAGTGAAGCCACGTACAATCAGCCCCAGCATTTT
J gene: TRBJ1-5; V gene: TRBV7-2; D gene: -; clone size: many; CDR3 protein: CASSLTGGQPQHF; CDR3 DNA: TGTGCCAGCAGCCTGACGGGTGGACAGCCCCAGCATTTT
J gene: TRBJ2-1; V gene: TRBV18; D gene: -; clone size: -; CDR3 protein: CASSPQTGDEQFF; CDR3 DNA: TGTGCCAGCTCACCCCAGACTGGTGATGAGCAGTTCTTC
J gene: TRBJ1-1; V gene: TRBV11-1; D gene: TRBD1; clone size: -; CDR3 protein: CASSSGDRGYTEAFF; CDR3 DNA: TGTGCCAGCAGCTCCGGGGACAGGGGTTATACTGAAGCTTTCTTT
J gene: TRBJ2-1; V gene: TRBV6-6; D gene: TRBD1; clone size: few; CDR3 protein: CASITDRDSNEQFF; CDR3 DNA: TGTGCCAGCATTACGGACAGGGACAGCAATGAGCAGTTCTTC
J gene: TRBJ2-3; V gene: TRBV12-3/TRBV12-4; D gene: -; clone size: -; CDR3 protein: CASSFGSGVTDTQYF; CDR3 DNA: TGTGCCAGCAGTTTTGGAAGCGGTGTCACAGATACGCAGTATTTT
J gene: TRBJ2-7; V gene: TRBV2; D gene: TRBD1; clone size: -; CDR3 protein: CASSDSEGAYEQYF; CDR3 DNA: TGTGCCAGCAGTGATTCAGAGGGGGCTTACGAGCAGTACTTC
J gene: TRBJ2-1; V gene: TRBV2; D gene: -; clone size: once; CDR3 protein: CASSQGASEYNEQFF; CDR3 DNA: TGTGCCAGCAGCCAAGGGGCTAGCGAGTACAATGAGCAGTTCTTC
J gene: TRBJ2-3; V gene: TRBV6-5; D gene: -; clone size: -; CDR3 protein: CASSQSRDTQYF; CDR3 DNA: TGTGCCAGCAGCCAATCGAGGGATACGCAGTATTTT
J gene: TRBJ1-6; V gene: TRBV7-2; D gene: -; clone size: few; CDR3 protein: CASSLALDSPLHF; CDR3 DNA: TGTGCCAGCAGCTTAGCGCTGGATTCACCCCTCCACTTT
J gene: TRBJ1-2; V gene: TRBV7-6; D gene: TRBD1; clone size: few; CDR3 protein: CASSLDRVISGYTF; CDR3 DNA: TGTGCCAGCAGCCTGGACAGGGTTATTTCTGGCTACACCTTC
J gene: TRBJ2-5; V gene: TRBV7-6; D gene: -; clone size: -; CDR3 protein: CASSREGYQETQYF; CDR3 DNA: TGTGCCAGCAGCAGAGAGGGGTACCAAGAGACCCAGTACTTC
J gene: TRBJ2-1; V gene: TRBV6-6; D gene: -; clone size: -; CDR3 protein: CASSSIPRADEQFF; CDR3 DNA: TGTGCCAGCAGTTCCATCCCTAGGGCCGATGAGCAGTTCTTC
J gene: TRBJ1-5; V gene: TRBV24-1; D gene: -; clone size: -; CDR3 protein: CATSGAYSNQPQHF; CDR3 DNA: TGTGCCACCAGTGGTGCGTATAGCAATCAGCCCCAGCATTTT
J gene: TRBJ1-4; V gene: TRBV11-2; D gene: -; clone size: -; CDR3 protein: CASSPRGWPNEKLFF; CDR3 DNA: TGTGCCAGCAGCCCCCGGGGCTGGCCTAATGAAAAACTGTTTTTT
J gene: TRBJ1-2; V gene: TRBV6-6; D gene: -; clone size: -; CDR3 protein: CASKMAQVNYGYTF; CDR3 DNA: TGTGCCAGTAAAATGGCACAGGTGAACTATGGCTACACCTTC
J gene: TRBJ1-1; V gene: TRBV7-9; D gene: TRBD1; clone size: few; CDR3 protein: CASSTGQGHTEAFF; CDR3 DNA: TGTGCCAGCAGCACAGGACAGGGGCACACTGAAGCTTTCTTT
J gene: TRBJ2-7; V gene: TRBV4-2; D gene: TRBD1; clone size: few; CDR3 protein: CASSQGGAGRGSDYEQYF; CDR3 DNA: TGTGCCAGCAGCCAAGGGGGTGCGGGCAGGGGGTCCGACTACGAGCAGTACTTC
J gene: TRBJ2-1; V gene: TRBV12-3/TRBV12-4; D gene: -; clone size: -; CDR3 protein: CASSFLNYNEQFF; CDR3 DNA: TGTGCCAGCAGTTTCCTAAATTACAATGAGCAGTTCTTC
J gene: TRBJ1-3; V gene: TRBV11-3; D gene: -; clone size: -; CDR3 protein: CASSLVRGVCSGNTIYF; CDR3 DNA: TGTGCCAGCAGCTTAGTTCGGGGTGTCTGCTCTGGAAACACCATATATTTT
J gene: TRBJ2-7; V gene: TRBV2; D gene: TRBD1; clone size: -; CDR3 protein: CASRRDREHYEQYF; CDR3 DNA: TGTGCCAGCAGGCGGGACAGGGAGCACTACGAGCAGTACTTC
J gene: TRBJ2-1; V gene: TRBV5-6; D gene: -; clone size: -; CDR3 protein: CASAGPEQFF; CDR3 DNA: TGTGCCAGCGCCGGACCTGAGCAGTTCTTC
J gene: TRBJ2-7; V gene: TRBV20-1; D gene: TRBD1; clone size: -; CDR3 protein: CSARDGDRGEQYF; CDR3 DNA: TGCAGTGCTAGAGACGGGGACAGGGGGGAGCAGTACTTC
J gene: TRBJ2-4; V gene: TRBV4-1; D gene: -; clone size: -; CDR3 protein: CASSQALVPKNIQYF; CDR3 DNA: TGCGCCAGCAGCCAAGCTCTGGTCCCCAAAAACATTCAGTACTTC
J gene: TRBJ2-1; V gene: TRBV7-2; D gene: TRBD2; clone size: once; CDR3 protein: CASRPRLAGDDEQFF; CDR3 DNA: TGTGCCAGCAGACCTAGACTAGCGGGAGACGATGAGCAGTTCTTC
J gene: TRBJ2-1; V gene: TRBV28; D gene: TRBD2; clone size: -; CDR3 protein: CASTRGGALNEQFF; CDR3 DNA: TGTGCCAGCACGCGGGGGGGGGCGCTTAATGAGCAGTTCTTC
J gene: TRBJ1-1; V gene: TRBV7-2; D gene: -; clone size: few; CDR3 protein: CASSLMIGDTEAFF; CDR3 DNA: TGTGCCAGCAGCCTCATGATTGGGGACACTGAAGCTTTCTTT
J gene: TRBJ1-1; V gene: TRBV5-1; D gene: -; clone size: -; CDR3 protein: CASSPGGYRAEAFF; CDR3 DNA: TGCGCCAGCAGCCCCGGAGGGTATCGGGCTGAAGCTTTCTTT
J gene: TRBJ2-7; V gene: TRBV11-3; D gene: TRBD2; clone size: -; CDR3 protein: CASSLVAGGEQYF; CDR3 DNA: TGTGCCAGCAGCTTGGTAGCGGGGGGTGAGCAGTACTTC
J gene: TRBJ1-1; V gene: TRBV27; D gene: TRBD1; clone size: -; CDR3 protein: CASGGGGRVTEAFF; CDR3 DNA: TGTGCCTCTGGGGGAGGGGGCAGGGTCACTGAAGCTTTCTTT
J gene: TRBJ2-1; V gene: TRBV7-8; D gene: TRBD2; clone size: -; CDR3 protein: CASSMVRSGRGEQFF; CDR3 DNA: TGTGCCAGCAGCATGGTCCGGAGCGGGAGAGGTGAGCAGTTCTTC
J gene: TRBJ2-1; V gene: TRBV6-5; D gene: TRBD2; clone size: few; CDR3 protein: CASSQLAGAANEQFF; CDR3 DNA: TGTGCCAGCAGTCAACTAGCGGGGGCCGCCAATGAGCAGTTCTTC
J gene: TRBJ2-5; V gene: TRBV2; D gene: TRBD1; clone size: -; CDR3 protein: CASSEETGGQETQYF; CDR3 DNA: TGTGCCAGCAGTGAAGAGACAGGGGGACAAGAGACCCAGTACTTC
J gene: TRBJ2-1; V gene: TRBV4-1; D gene: TRBD1; clone size: -; CDR3 protein: CASSQAHRGAVYNEQFF; CDR3 DNA: TGCGCCAGCAGCCAAGCTCACAGGGGCGCTGTGTACAATGAGCAGTTCTTC
J gene: TRBJ2-3; V gene: TRBV6-5; D gene: -; clone size: -; CDR3 protein: CASRRSSSHTQYF; CDR3 DNA: TGTGCCAGCAGGAGGTCCTCTAGCCATACGCAGTATTTT
J gene: TRBJ2-5; V gene: TRBV6-2/TRBV6-3; D gene: -; clone size: once; CDR3 protein: CASTPARLQETQYF; CDR3 DNA: TGTGCCAGCACCCCAGCCCGTCTCCAAGAGACCCAGTACTTC
J gene: TRBJ2-5; V gene: TRBV6-5; D gene: TRBD2; clone size: -; CDR3 protein: CASSWLAGGDQETQYF; CDR3 DNA: TGTGCCAGCAGTTGGCTAGCGGGGGGGGATCAAGAGACCCAGTACTTC
J gene: TRBJ2-2; V gene: TRBV7-2; D gene: -; clone size: few; CDR3 protein: CASSTQRNGELFF; CDR3 DNA: TGTGCCAGCAGCACACAGCGGAACGGGGAGCTGTTTTTT
J gene: TRBJ2-1; V gene: TRBV6-2/TRBV6-3; D gene: TRBD2; clone size: few; CDR3 protein: CASSKSGSGGEQFF; CDR3 DNA: TGTGCCAGCAGTAAAAGCGGGAGTGGGGGTGAGCAGTTCTTC
J gene: TRBJ2-7; V gene: TRBV2; D gene: TRBD2; clone size: -; CDR3 protein: CASTTSGGSYEQYF; CDR3 DNA: TGTGCCAGCACTACTAGCGGGGGATCCTACGAGCAGTACTTC